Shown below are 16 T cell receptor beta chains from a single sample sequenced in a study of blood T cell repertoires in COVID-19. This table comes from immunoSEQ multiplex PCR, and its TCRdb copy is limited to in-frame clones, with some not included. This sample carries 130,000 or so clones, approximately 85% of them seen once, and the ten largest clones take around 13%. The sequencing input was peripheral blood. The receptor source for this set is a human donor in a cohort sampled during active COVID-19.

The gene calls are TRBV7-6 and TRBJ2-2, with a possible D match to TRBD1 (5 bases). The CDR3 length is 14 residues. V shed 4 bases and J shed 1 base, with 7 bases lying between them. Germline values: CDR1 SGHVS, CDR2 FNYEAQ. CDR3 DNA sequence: TGTGCCAGCAGCTCTGGACAGAACACCGGGGAGCTGTTTTTT. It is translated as CASSSGQNTGELFF.

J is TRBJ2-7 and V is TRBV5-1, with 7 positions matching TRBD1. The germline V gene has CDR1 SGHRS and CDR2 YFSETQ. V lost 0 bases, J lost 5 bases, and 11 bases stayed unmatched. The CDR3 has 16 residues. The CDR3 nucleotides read TGCGCCAGCAGCTTGGAGGCGAGGACAGGTTCGGACGAGCAGTACTTC. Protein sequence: CASSLEARTGSDEQYF. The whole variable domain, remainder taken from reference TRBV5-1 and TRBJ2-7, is KAGVTQTPRYLIKTRGQQVTLSCSPISGHRSVSWYQQTPGQGLQFLFEYFSETQRNKGNFPGRFSGRQFSNSRSEMNVSTLELGDSALYLCASSLEARTGSDEQYFGPGTRLTVT.

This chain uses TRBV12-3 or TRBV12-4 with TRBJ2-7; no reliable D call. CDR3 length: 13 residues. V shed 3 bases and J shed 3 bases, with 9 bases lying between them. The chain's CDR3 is CASSLGQVYEQYF. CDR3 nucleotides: TGTGCCAGCAGTTTGGGCCAGGTCTACGAGCAGTACTTC.

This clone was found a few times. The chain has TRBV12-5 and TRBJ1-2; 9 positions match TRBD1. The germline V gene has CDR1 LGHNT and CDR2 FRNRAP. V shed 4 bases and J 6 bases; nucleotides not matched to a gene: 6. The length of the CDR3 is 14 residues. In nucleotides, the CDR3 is TGTGCTAGTGGTTCGCTTTGGACAGGGGATGGCTACACCTTC. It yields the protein CASGSLWTGDGYTF.

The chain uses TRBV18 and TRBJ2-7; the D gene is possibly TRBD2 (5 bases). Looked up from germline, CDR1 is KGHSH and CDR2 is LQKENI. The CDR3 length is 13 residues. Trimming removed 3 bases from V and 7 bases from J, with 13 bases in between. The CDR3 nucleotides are TGTGCCAGCTCACCCCGAGAGGGCGGAGAGCAGTACTTC. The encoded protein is CASSPREGGEQYF.

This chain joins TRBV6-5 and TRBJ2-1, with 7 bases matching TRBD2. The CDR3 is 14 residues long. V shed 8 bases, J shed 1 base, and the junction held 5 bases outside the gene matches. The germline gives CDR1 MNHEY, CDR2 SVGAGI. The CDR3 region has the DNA TGTGCCAGCGCCTGGGGGGGTTCCTACAATGAGCAGTTCTTC. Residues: CASAWGGSYNEQFF.

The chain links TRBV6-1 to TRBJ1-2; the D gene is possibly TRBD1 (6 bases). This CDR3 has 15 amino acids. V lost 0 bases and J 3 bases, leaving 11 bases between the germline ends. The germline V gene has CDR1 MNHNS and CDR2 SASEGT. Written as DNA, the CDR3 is TGTGCCAGCAGTGAAGCGGGGCAGGGGCACTATGGCTACACCTTC. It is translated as CASSEAGQGHYGYTF.

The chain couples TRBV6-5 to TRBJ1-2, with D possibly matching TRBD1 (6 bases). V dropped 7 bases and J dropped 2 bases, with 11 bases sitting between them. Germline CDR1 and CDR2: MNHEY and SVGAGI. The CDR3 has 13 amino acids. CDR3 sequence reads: CASTRTENYGYTF. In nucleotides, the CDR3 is TGTGCCAGCACCAGGACAGAGAACTATGGCTACACCTTC.

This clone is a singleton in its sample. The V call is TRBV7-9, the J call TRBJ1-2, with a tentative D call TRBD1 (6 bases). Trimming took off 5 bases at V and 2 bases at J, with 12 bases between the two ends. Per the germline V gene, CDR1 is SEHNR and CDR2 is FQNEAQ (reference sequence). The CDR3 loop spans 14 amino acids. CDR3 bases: TGTGCCAGCAGCACAGGACAGTCCAACTATGGCTACACCTTC. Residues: CASSTGQSNYGYTF.

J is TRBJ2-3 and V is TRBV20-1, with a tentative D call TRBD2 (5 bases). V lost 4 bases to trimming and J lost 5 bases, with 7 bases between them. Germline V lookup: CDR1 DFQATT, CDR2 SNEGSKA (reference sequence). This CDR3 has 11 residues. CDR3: CSAKREDTQYF. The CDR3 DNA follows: TGCAGTGCTAAGAGGGAAGATACGCAGTATTTT.

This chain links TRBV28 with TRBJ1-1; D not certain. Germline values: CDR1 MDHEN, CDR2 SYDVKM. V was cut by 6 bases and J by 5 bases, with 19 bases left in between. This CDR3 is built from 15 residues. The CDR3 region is CASSHIPPSGTEAFF. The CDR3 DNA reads TGTGCCAGCAGCCACATCCCCCCTTCGGGGACTGAAGCTTTCTTT.

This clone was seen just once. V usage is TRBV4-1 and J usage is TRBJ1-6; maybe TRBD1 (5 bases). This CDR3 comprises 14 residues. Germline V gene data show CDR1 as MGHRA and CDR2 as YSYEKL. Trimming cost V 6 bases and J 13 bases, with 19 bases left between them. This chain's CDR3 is CASSVTESQGPLHF. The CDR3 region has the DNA TGCGCCAGCAGTGTGACCGAGTCTCAGGGCCCCCTCCACTTT.

This CDR3 is CASSGYGGLAEAFF. DNA of the CDR3: TGTGCCAGCAGTGGGTACGGGGGGTTGGCTGAAGCTTTCTTT. The chain combines TRBV27 with TRBJ1-1; perhaps TRBD1 as D (5 bases). This CDR3 contains 14 residues. The V end lost 5 bases, the J end lost 6 bases, and 16 bases lay between the germline ends. CDR1 is MNHEY and CDR2 is SMNVEV in the germline V gene (reference sequence).

CDR3 in amino acids: CAISESGETQYF. As DNA, the CDR3 is TGTGCCATCAGTGAGTCGGGCGAGACCCAGTACTTC. This sequence joins TRBV10-3 and TRBJ2-5; D is uncertain. The CDR3 covers 12 residues. Trimming removed 0 bases from V and 5 bases from J, with 4 bases in between. CDR1 and CDR2 from the germline V gene are ENHRY and SYGVKD.

CDR3 protein: CAWTQLRGTEAFF. CDR3 DNA sequence: TGTGCCTGGACTCAGCTACGGGGCACTGAAGCTTTCTTT. The rearrangement uses TRBV30 and TRBJ1-1; the D is unclear. The V gene lost 4 bases and the J gene lost 4 bases, with 13 bases spanning the gap. The germline CDR1 and CDR2 sequences are GTSNPN and SVGIG (reference sequence). The CDR3 is made up of 13 amino acids.

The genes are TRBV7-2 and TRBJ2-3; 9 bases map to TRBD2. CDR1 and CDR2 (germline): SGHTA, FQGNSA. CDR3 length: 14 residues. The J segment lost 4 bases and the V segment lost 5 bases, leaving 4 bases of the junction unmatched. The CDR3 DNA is TGTGCCAGCAGCGCCATAGCGGGGGCAGATACGCAGTATTTT. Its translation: CASSAIAGADTQYF.